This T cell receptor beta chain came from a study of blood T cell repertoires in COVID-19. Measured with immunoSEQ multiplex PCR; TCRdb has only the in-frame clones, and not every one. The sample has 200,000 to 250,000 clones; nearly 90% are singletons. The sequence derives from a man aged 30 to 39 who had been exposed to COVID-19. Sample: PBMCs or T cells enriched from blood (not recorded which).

The CDR3 is CASSPGRSIYNEQFF. The CDR3 bases are TGTGCCAGCAGCCCAGGGCGGTCAATTTACAATGAGCAGTTCTTC. The chain employs TRBV7-3 and TRBJ2-1, with D possibly matching TRBD1 (5 bases). The V end lost 5 bases, the J end lost 4 bases, and 15 bases lay between the germline ends. Germline V gene data show CDR1 as SGHTA and CDR2 as FQGTGA. This CDR3 comprises 15 residues.